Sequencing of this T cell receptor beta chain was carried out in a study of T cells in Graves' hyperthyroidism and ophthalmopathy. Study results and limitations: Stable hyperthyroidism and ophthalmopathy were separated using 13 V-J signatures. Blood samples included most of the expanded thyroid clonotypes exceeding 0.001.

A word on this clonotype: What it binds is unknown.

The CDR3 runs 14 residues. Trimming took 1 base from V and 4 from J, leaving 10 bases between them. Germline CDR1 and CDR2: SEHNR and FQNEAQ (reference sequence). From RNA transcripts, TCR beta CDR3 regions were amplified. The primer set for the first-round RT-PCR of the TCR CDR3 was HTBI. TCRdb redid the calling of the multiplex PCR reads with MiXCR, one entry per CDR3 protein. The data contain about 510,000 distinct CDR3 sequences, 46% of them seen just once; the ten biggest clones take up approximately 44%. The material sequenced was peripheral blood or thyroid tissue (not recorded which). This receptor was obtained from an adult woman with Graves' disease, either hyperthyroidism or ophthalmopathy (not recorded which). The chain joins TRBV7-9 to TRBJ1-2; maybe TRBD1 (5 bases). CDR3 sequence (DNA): TGTGCCAGCAGCTTAGAGGGACTCTTCTATGGCTACACCTTC. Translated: CASSLEGLFYGYTF.